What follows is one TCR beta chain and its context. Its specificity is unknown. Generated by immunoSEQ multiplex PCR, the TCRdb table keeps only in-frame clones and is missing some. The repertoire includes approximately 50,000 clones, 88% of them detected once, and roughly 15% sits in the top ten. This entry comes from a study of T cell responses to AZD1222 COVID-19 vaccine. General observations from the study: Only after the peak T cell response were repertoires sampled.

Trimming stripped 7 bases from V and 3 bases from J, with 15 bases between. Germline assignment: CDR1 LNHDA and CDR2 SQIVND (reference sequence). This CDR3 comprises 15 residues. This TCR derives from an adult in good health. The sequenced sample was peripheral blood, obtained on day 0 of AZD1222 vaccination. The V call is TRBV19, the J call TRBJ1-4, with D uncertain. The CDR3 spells CASNGIFTANEKLFF. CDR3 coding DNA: TGTGCCAGTAACGGGATTTTTACGGCTAATGAAAAACTGTTTTTT.